This entry lists 6 T cell receptor beta chains sequenced from one sample in a study of CXCR3-negative and CXCR3-positive naive CD8 T cells. General study findings and limits: When CXCR3-positive naive cells were set against CXCR3-negative naive cells, the former had more hydrophobic TRB CDR3s.

Antigens of these TCRs are unknown. TRB cDNA was prepared as libraries by UMI-labeled 5' RACE. TCRdb re-called the 5' RACE reads; every CDR3 protein appears as one record, without DNA. The listing contains roughly 140,000 distinct CDR3 sequences. What was sequenced was naive CXCR3+ CD8+ T cells from blood. The subset: CD45RO-CCR7+CD27+CD95- naive CD8+ T cells expressing CXCR3 (TNR3+). The source is a human donor in good health. Some clones in this sample may be carry-over from other donors' samples.

This chain joins TRBV20-1 and TRBJ1-5; TCRdb picks TRBD1, but there is no DNA to check that call. Germline CDR1 DFQATT, CDR2 SNEGSKA (reference sequence). The CDR3 length is 19 residues. CDR3 amino acids: CSARDPRAGRLFSNQPQHF.

The chain uses TRBV6-6 and TRBJ2-3; TCRdb designates TRBD2, a call that cannot be tested without DNA. CDR1 MNHNY and CDR2 SVGAGI come from the germline V gene (reference sequence). The CDR3 length is 16 residues. The CDR3: CASNRPDRFSTDTQYF.

The chain has TRBV29-1 and TRBJ1-5. CDR3 length equals 14 residues. CDR1 and CDR2 (germline): SQVTM, ANQGSEA. CDR3 sequence: CSVTKGDSNQPQHF. The entire variable domain, with the rest obtained from reference TRBV29-1 and TRBJ1-5, is as follows: SAVISQKPSRDICQRGTSLTIQCQVDSQVTMMFWYRQQPGQSLTLIATANQGSEATYESGFVIDKFPISRPNLTFSTLTVSNMSPEDSSIYLCSVTKGDSNQPQHFGDGTRLSIL.

This chain uses TRBV5-1 with TRBJ2-7; TCRdb's D gene call, TRBD1, goes unchecked for lack of DNA. This CDR3 comprises 15 residues. Germline values: CDR1 SGHRS, CDR2 YFSETQ. The CDR3: CASSLEGQGPYEQYF.

The V and J genes are TRBV7-9 and TRBJ2-1; TCRdb's D call of TRBD2 is untestable without DNA. The CDR3 sequence is 15 residues long. Germline lookup yields CDR1 SEHNR and CDR2 FQNEAQ (reference sequence). CDR3 protein: CASRLIAEGYNEQLF. The whole variable domain, remainder taken from reference TRBV7-9 and TRBJ2-1, is DTGVSQNPRHKITKRGQNVTFRCDPISEHNRLYWYRQTLGQGPEFLTYFQNEAQLEKSRLLSDRFSAERPKGSFSTLEIQRTEQGDSAMYLCASRLIAEGYNEQLFGPGTRLTVL.

This chain joins TRBV5-5 and TRBJ2-5; absent DNA, TCRdb's TRBD1 call cannot be checked. Germline V lookup: CDR1 SGHKS, CDR2 YYEKEE (reference sequence). The CDR3 length is 14 residues. The CDR3 protein is CASSWGQEKETQYF.